This T cell receptor beta chain was obtained from a study of cytomegalovirus exposure and HLA in healthy donors. Findings and caveats of the study: The study assumed roughly uniform donor sequencing depth for presence/absence analyses. What TCR beta sequences reportedly achieved was accurate prediction of HLA-A and HLA-B alleles in most subjects. Later analysis showed most CMV-associated TCR beta chains appearing HLA-restricted.

Notes on this clone: What it binds is unknown.

Both 60 Vbeta primers and 13 Jbeta primers went into the PCR. Source study methods: Roughly 80 million unique TCR beta chains, 9 million to 12 million shared, were counted in a later analysis. Here immunoSEQ multiplex PCR was the method, and the copy in TCRdb shows in-frame clones only, minus some. Clone size and the V and J calls come from that table; the DNA yielded D and trimming. The top ten hold 1.5% to 2% of the sample, which has 70,000 or so clones, just over 85% seen once. CDR3 length equals 17 residues. J gave up 4 bases and V 2 bases, and 10 bases lay outside the gene matches. The germline gives CDR1 SGHVS, CDR2 FNYEAQ.

The TCR sequence derives from a woman under 40 in good health and CMV-seronegative. Sequencing was done on a sample of PBMCs. This sequence joins TRBV7-6 and TRBJ2-1, with 8 bases matching TRBD2. CDR3 bases: TGTGCCAGCAGCTTATTTCCAGCGGGAGCGGGTTACAATGAGCAGTTCTTC. Protein sequence: CASSLFPAGAGYNEQFF.